The rows below give T cell receptor beta chains drawn from one sample of a study of cytomegalovirus exposure and HLA in healthy donors. TCRdb's copy holds only in-frame clones and misses some; the assay was immunoSEQ multiplex PCR. This sample has about 110,000 clones, with approximately 80% found just once. Sequencing was carried out using PBMCs. The receptors were sampled from a male donor in good health and CMV-seronegative. CDR3s include the opening cysteine and the closing phenylalanine or tryptophan. D genes are given only for firm matches. Clone size is given for some rows only: seen once, a few or many times, or a class if the clone is expanded.

d_call	clone_size	j_call	v_call	cdr3_aa	cdr3_nt
.	.	TRBJ2-1	TRBV27	CASSFRAGGSYNEQFF	TGTGCCAGCAGTTTCAGGGCCGGCGGTTCCTACAATGAGCAGTTCTTC
.	.	TRBJ1-4	TRBV7-8	CASSRGGGEKLFF	TGTGCCAGCAGCAGGGGAGGGGGTGAAAAACTGTTTTTT
TRBD1	.	TRBJ2-5	TRBV29-1	CSAILDRGRGQYF	TGCAGCGCCATCCTGGACAGGGGGCGCGGGCAGTACTTC
TRBD2	.	TRBJ2-3	TRBV15	CATSRDRTSGADTQYF	TGTGCCACCAGCAGAGATAGGACTAGCGGGGCAGATACGCAGTATTTT
.	.	TRBJ1-3	TRBV18	CASSPERGGQGTSGNTIYF	TGTGCCAGCTCACCAGAACGCGGCGGGCAGGGGACCTCTGGAAACACCATATATTTT
TRBD2	.	TRBJ2-3	TRBV7-2	CASSLMVGGGTDTQYF	TGTGCCAGCAGCCTAATGGTGGGGGGGGGCACAGATACGCAGTATTTT
.	.	TRBJ2-5	TRBV30	CAWSGVRGETQYF	TGTGCCTGGAGTGGGGTTAGAGGTGAGACCCAGTACTTC
TRBD1	.	TRBJ1-2	TRBV2	CASSEAGQSYGYTF	TGTGCCAGCAGTGAAGCGGGACAGAGCTATGGCTACACCTTC
.	.	TRBJ2-2	TRBV9	CASSVGLAANTGELFF	TGTGCCAGCAGCGTAGGTCTAGCAGCGAACACCGGGGAGCTGTTTTTT
TRBD2	.	TRBJ2-3	TRBV7-2	CASSSAGVGPTTDTQYF	TGTGCCAGCAGTTCAGCGGGAGTAGGCCCCACCACAGATACGCAGTATTTT
TRBD1	.	TRBJ1-5	TRBV27	CASSPLFYGTGRNQPQHF	TGTGCCAGCAGTCCGCTTTTTTATGGGACAGGGAGGAATCAGCCCCAGCATTTT
.	few	TRBJ2-5	TRBV19	CASSNPLDGSVGETQYF	TGTGCCAGTAGCAACCCTCTTGACGGGAGTGTAGGAGAGACCCAGTACTTC
TRBD1	.	TRBJ2-7	TRBV25-1	CASSELGTGDYEQYF	TGTGCCAGCAGTGAATTGGGGACAGGGGACTACGAGCAGTACTTC
TRBD1	.	TRBJ2-2	TRBV29-1	CSVPGQGAQTGELFF	TGCAGCGTTCCGGGACAGGGGGCGCAGACCGGGGAGCTGTTTTTT
.	.	TRBJ1-4	TRBV5-1	CASSTGTPTNEKLFF	TGCGCCAGCAGCACCGGGACACCAACTAATGAAAAACTGTTTTTT
TRBD1	.	TRBJ1-2	TRBV5-1	CASSSPGQGGSYGYTF	TGCGCCAGCAGCTCCCCTGGACAGGGAGGGTCCTATGGCTACACCTTC
.	.	TRBJ1-4	TRBV14	CASSRGGTTNEKLFF	TGTGCCAGCAGCCGGGGGGGTACAACTAATGAAAAACTGTTTTTT
TRBD2	.	TRBJ2-7	TRBV6-1	CASSAGLAGAYEQYF	TGTGCCAGCAGTGCCGGACTAGCGGGAGCCTACGAGCAGTACTTC
.	.	TRBJ2-3	TRBV18	CASSPPLAGRTDTQYF	TGTGCCAGCTCACCACCCCTGGCAGGGAGGACAGATACGCAGTATTTT
.	.	TRBJ1-5	TRBV28	CASSKSRPQHF	TGTGCCAGCAGTAAATCTCGGCCCCAGCATTTT
.	.	TRBJ2-3	TRBV7-2	CASSLAPQRGTDTQYF	TGTGCCAGCAGCTTAGCGCCCCAGCGGGGCACAGATACGCAGTATTTT
.	.	TRBJ1-1	TRBV2	CASSPRQAAEAFF	TGTGCCAGCAGTCCGCGACAGGCGGCTGAAGCTTTCTTT
.	few	TRBJ1-3	TRBV11-3	CASSLASTTGNTIYF	TGTGCCAGCAGCTTAGCATCCACTACTGGAAACACCATATATTTT
.	few	TRBJ2-7	TRBV15	CATRPNWDSDEQYF	TGTGCCACCAGACCTAACTGGGACTCCGACGAGCAGTACTTC
TRBD2	few	TRBJ2-7	TRBV7-7	CASSAGAGYEQYF	TGTGCCAGCAGTGCGGGAGCGGGCTACGAGCAGTACTTC
TRBD2	.	TRBJ2-7	TRBV6-1	CASSGGTSGRGAYEQYF	TGTGCCAGCAGTGGCGGGACTAGCGGGAGGGGGGCCTACGAGCAGTACTTC
TRBD2	.	TRBJ2-1	TRBV30	CAWSVRRAGVSYNEQFF	TGTGCCTGGAGTGTACGGCGAGCGGGGGTCTCCTACAATGAGCAGTTCTTC
TRBD1	.	TRBJ1-2	TRBV2	CASRRQGINYGYTF	TGTGCCAGCAGGAGACAGGGAATTAACTATGGCTACACCTTC
.	.	TRBJ2-1	TRBV7-9	CASSLVTGNEQFF	TGTGCCAGCAGCTTAGTAACAGGCAATGAGCAGTTCTTC
TRBD2	.	TRBJ2-1	TRBV9	CASSVGEGTRNEQFF	TGTGCCAGCAGCGTAGGGGAGGGGACCCGGAATGAGCAGTTCTTC
.	.	TRBJ1-4	TRBV4-1	CASSQGDIRGDEKLFF	TGCGCCAGCAGCCAGGGGGACATCCGGGGGGATGAAAAACTGTTTTTT